Listed below are T cell receptor beta chains from one sample, sequenced in a study of T cells after yellow fever vaccination. TCRdb re-called the 5' RACE reads through MiXCR, storing one row per CDR3 protein. Here the sample spans about 580,000 distinct CDR3 sequences, around 17% being singletons. Sequences were derived from PBMCs, sampled less than 6 days after the first yellow fever vaccination. These receptors all come from a man younger than 35 who received the YFV17D yellow fever vaccine. CDR3s include the opening cysteine and the closing phenylalanine or tryptophan. The D gene is left open where the match is weak. Clone sizes are given selectively: once, few, many, or a class where the clone is expanded.

v_call	d_call	j_call	clone_size	cdr3_aa	cdr3_nt
TRBV27	NA	TRBJ2-3	NA	CASSFSWGGADTQYF	TGTGCCAGCAGTTTTTCATGGGGGGGCGCAGATACGCAGTATTTT
TRBV6-1	NA	TRBJ2-7	few	CASSVPRDGSYEQYF	TGTGCCAGCAGTGTGCCCCGGGACGGCTCCTACGAGCAGTACTTC
TRBV10-3	NA	TRBJ1-5	few	CAISESKGNQPQHF	TGTGCCATCAGTGAGTCTAAGGGCAATCAGCCCCAGCATTTT
TRBV6-1	TRBD1	TRBJ2-7	NA	CASSAYRGNYEQYF	TGTGCCAGCAGTGCCTACAGGGGAAATTACGAGCAGTACTTC
TRBV12-3/TRBV12-4	NA	TRBJ1-2	NA	CASSTALGAYGYTF	TGTGCCAGCAGTACAGCCTTGGGAGCCTATGGCTACACCTTC
TRBV24-1	TRBD1	TRBJ2-7	NA	CTTKDRGSYEQYF	TGTACCACCAAAGACAGGGGGTCCTACGAGCAGTACTTC
TRBV15	TRBD1	TRBJ2-1	NA	CATNPDRVVQNEQFF	TGTGCCACCAACCCAGACAGGGTTGTGCAGAATGAGCAGTTCTTC
TRBV7-2	NA	TRBJ2-1	NA	CASSLANTGRPSNEQFF	TGTGCCAGCAGCTTAGCAAACACTGGAAGGCCTAGCAATGAGCAGTTCTTC
TRBV6-1	TRBD2	TRBJ2-1	few	CASKGGLAGALFSNEQFF	TGTGCCAGCAAGGGGGGACTAGCGGGGGCCCTTTTTAGCAATGAGCAGTTCTTC
TRBV9	NA	TRBJ2-5	NA	CASSVGTDLRETQYF	TGTGCCAGCAGCGTAGGGACAGACCTTCGCGAGACCCAGTACTTC
TRBV19	NA	TRBJ1-5	few	CASKTTTGFYSNQPQHF	TGTGCCAGTAAGACTACTACAGGTTTCTATAGCAATCAGCCCCAGCATTTT
TRBV20-1	TRBD2	TRBJ2-5	NA	CSAPGAGGTQYF	TGCAGTGCCCCGGGGGCGGGGGGGACCCAGTACTTC
TRBV5-1	NA	TRBJ2-3	once	CASSLFGGGSLDTQYF	TGCGCCAGCAGCTTGTTTGGAGGGGGTTCACTCGATACGCAGTATTTT
TRBV7-2	NA	TRBJ2-5	many	CASSSQPQETQYF	TGTGCCAGCAGCTCTCAACCACAAGAGACCCAGTACTTC
TRBV20-1	TRBD2	TRBJ2-3	few	CSVSGGARTDTQYF	TGCAGTGTGAGCGGGGGGGCCAGGACAGATACGCAGTATTTT
TRBV4-2	NA	TRBJ1-5	many	CASSQEQGDQPQHF	TGTGCCAGCAGCCAAGAGCAGGGAGACCAGCCCCAGCATTTT
TRBV5-1	NA	TRBJ2-2	NA	CASTHARGSGELFF	TGCGCCAGCACCCACGCCCGGGGATCGGGGGAGCTGTTTTTT
TRBV11-2	TRBD2	TRBJ2-1	few	CASSSPGLAGAIINYNEQFF	TGTGCCAGCAGCTCCCCTGGACTAGCGGGGGCCATCATTAACTACAATGAGCAGTTCTTC
TRBV4-1	NA	TRBJ1-2	few	CASSQVFRQGTGYTF	TGCGCCAGCAGCCAAGTATTCAGGCAGGGCACTGGCTACACCTTC
TRBV6-2/TRBV6-3	TRBD1	TRBJ2-1	NA	CATGGYYNEQFF	TGTGCGACAGGGGGATACTACAATGAGCAGTTCTTC
TRBV12-5	NA	TRBJ2-5	NA	CASGLGVQVPETQYF	TGTGCTAGTGGTTTGGGGGTACAAGTCCCCGAGACCCAGTACTTC
TRBV3-1	TRBD2	TRBJ2-1	few	CASSPGGSGVGLYNEQFF	TGTGCCAGCAGCCCTGGCGGTAGCGGGGTCGGGCTGTACAATGAGCAGTTCTTC
TRBV5-4	NA	TRBJ1-1	few	CASSYRNPNTEAFF	TGTGCCAGCAGCTACAGGAACCCTAACACTGAAGCTTTCTTT
TRBV7-9	NA	TRBJ1-3	NA	CASSSPAGEGNTIYF	TGTGCCAGCAGCTCCCCGGCAGGGGAGGGAAACACCATATATTTT
TRBV20-1	TRBD1	TRBJ1-5	NA	CSSRGTAHQPQHF	TGCAGTTCTCGCGGGACAGCCCATCAGCCCCAGCATTTT
TRBV12-3/TRBV12-4	TRBD1	TRBJ1-5	NA	CASTKQGGQPQHF	TGTGCCAGCACAAAACAGGGGGGTCAGCCCCAGCATTTT
TRBV12-3/TRBV12-4	TRBD2	TRBJ2-1	NA	CASSTLGGGYNEQFF	TGTGCCAGCAGTACCCTGGGGGGGGGGTACAATGAGCAGTTCTTC
TRBV7-6	TRBD1	TRBJ2-1	few	CASSRGTGSYNEQFF	TGTGCCAGCAGTCGGGGGACAGGCTCCTACAATGAGCAGTTCTTC
TRBV7-2	NA	TRBJ2-5	few	CASSLSRGFRETQYF	TGTGCCAGCAGCTTAAGTCGGGGTTTTCGGGAGACCCAGTACTTC
TRBV5-1	NA	TRBJ1-2	NA	CASSQGLGYGYTF	TGCGCCAGCAGCCAGGGATTAGGATATGGCTACACCTTC
TRBV5-1	TRBD1	TRBJ1-2	few	CASFEQGGYGYTF	TGCGCCAGCTTCGAACAGGGGGGGTATGGCTACACCTTC
TRBV5-1	NA	TRBJ1-4	NA	CASSEANEKLFF	TGCGCCAGCAGCGAGGCTAATGAAAAACTGTTTTTT
TRBV30	NA	TRBJ2-5	few	CAWGGAETQYF	TGTGCCTGGGGGGGAGCGGAGACCCAGTACTTC
TRBV12-3/TRBV12-4	TRBD1	TRBJ1-1	few	CASSFDPGQTNTEAFF	TGTGCCAGCAGTTTCGACCCGGGACAGACGAACACTGAAGCTTTCTTT
TRBV7-2	TRBD1	TRBJ2-3	NA	CASSFQTGSADTQYF	TGTGCCAGCAGCTTCCAGACAGGGTCGGCAGATACGCAGTATTTT
TRBV9	NA	TRBJ2-2	few	CASSVTSSNTGELFF	TGTGCCAGCAGCGTCACTAGCTCGAACACCGGGGAGCTGTTTTTT